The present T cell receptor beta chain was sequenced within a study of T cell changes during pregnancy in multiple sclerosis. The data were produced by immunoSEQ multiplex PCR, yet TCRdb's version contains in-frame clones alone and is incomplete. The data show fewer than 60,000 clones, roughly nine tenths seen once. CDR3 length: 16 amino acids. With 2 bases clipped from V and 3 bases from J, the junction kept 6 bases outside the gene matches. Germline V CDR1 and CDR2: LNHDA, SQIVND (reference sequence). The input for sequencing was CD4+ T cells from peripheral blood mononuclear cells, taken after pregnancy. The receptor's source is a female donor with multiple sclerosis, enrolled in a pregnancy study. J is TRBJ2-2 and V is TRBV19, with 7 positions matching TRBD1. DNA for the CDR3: TGTGCCAGTAGTATACCGACAGGGCAGTACACCGGGGAGCTGTTTTTT. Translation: CASSIPTGQYTGELFF.